This TCR beta chain was recorded in a study of CD8+CD57+ T cells in acquired aplastic anemia. Study-wide context: Sorted CD4+ and CD8+ cell DNA averaged about 3 ug.

The CDR3 length is 17 residues. Germline loops: CDR1 SGHAT, CDR2 FQNNGV. The trim removed 3 bases at V and 9 bases at J, leaving 12 bases unmatched. For CDR3 and TCR beta VDJ profiling, genomic DNA was the template used. Using its own MiXCR run on the reads, TCRdb lists one record per CDR3 protein. The repertoire holds about 110,000 distinct CDR3 sequences, with approximately 49% as singletons. The chain uses TRBV11-2 and TRBJ1-6; TRBD1 matches at 9 bases. Material: sorted CD4+, CD8+, or CD8+CD57+ T cells (not recorded which) from PBMCs. This clonotype was sampled from a human donor in good health, serving as a control. The CDR3 nucleotides read TGTGCCAGCAGCTTGGGTATAACAGGGGGCATAGGTTCACCCCTCCACTTT. Amino acids: CASSLGITGGIGSPLHF.